This TCR beta chain was observed in a study of blood T cell repertoires in COVID-19. The overall study: Whether acute or convalescent, the COVID-19 samples came from the United States, Italy and Spain. The analysed material was cDNA or gDNA that came from T cells, B-cell-depleted T cells, or PBMCs.

As handled by the study authors: Cell counts per sample came from amplifying reference gene primers. Produced via immunoSEQ multiplex PCR; TCRdb's table is partial and in-frame only. That table furnishes V, J and clone size, whereas the DNA furnished D and trimming. The sample gives about 72,000 clones, around four fifths of which show up once; 15% to 20% is in the top ten. The specimen sequenced was peripheral blood. The sequence derives from a woman of 80 years or more with acute or convalescent COVID-19.

CDR3 nucleotides: TGTGCCAGTAGTCTTTCCGGGACAGGGGGCGGTCAGCCCCAGCATTTT. It codes for CASSLSGTGGGQPQHF. The V gene is TRBV19, the J gene TRBJ1-5; TRBD1 matches at 12 bases. This CDR3 region has 16 residues. Germline trimming cut 5 bases from V and 6 bases from J; bases unmatched to any gene: 8. Germline CDR1 and CDR2: LNHDA and SQIVND (reference sequence).